This TCR beta chain was sequenced for a study of cytotoxic CD8 clonotypes in ibrutinib-treated CLL. As for the study in general: On average, about 97,000 productive rearrangements and 255,043 productive templates per sample.

The assay was immunoSEQ multiplex PCR, and TCRdb's table has in-frame clones only and misses some. The table has about 40,000 clones, approximately 70% seen once; the top ten hold about a tenth. V lost 5 bases and J lost 4, with 11 bases in between. This CDR3 region has 13 residues. Germline lookup yields CDR1 MNHEY and CDR2 SMNVEV (reference sequence). General study points: Researchers report that baseline clonality outpaced age-matched healthy donors and tracked circulating CD8+ T-cell counts.

As regards this clone: Its antigen is as yet unknown.

This chain joins TRBV27 and TRBJ1-2; D is unresolved. The source was PBMCs, collected at disease progression, from a patient treated with ibrutinib. The TCR was taken from a human donor with chronic lymphocytic leukemia. CDR3 region: CASSPSVGYGYTF. The CDR3 DNA follows: TGTGCCAGCAGTCCGTCTGTTGGCTATGGCTACACCTTC.